One sample yielded the 30 T cell receptor beta chains listed below, sequenced in a study of shared clonotypes between healthy human individuals. TCRdb keeps only in-frame clones here, not all; method: immunoSEQ multiplex PCR. This sample carries approximately 2.5 million clones, 80% to 95% of them seen once, and the ten largest clones take about 0.38%. The sequenced sample consisted of naive CD4+ T cells from PBMCs. The subset denotes: CD45RA+ positively selected. Receptor source: a man between 18 and 29 years old in good health. Some clones in this sample may be carry-over from other donors' samples.

The chain uses TRBV6-1 and TRBJ2-7, with 9 nucleotides matching TRBD2. Per germline, CDR1 MNHNS and CDR2 SASEGT. The CDR3 is 18 amino acids. V was pared by 0 bases and J by 2 bases, with 11 bases of the junction left unmatched. The CDR3 DNA is TGTGCCAGCAGTGAAGCGGTGGTAGCGGGGGAGTTAGCCTACGAGCAGTACTTC. Its protein product is CASSEAVVAGELAYEQYF.

Comment on this clone: Mismatch with germline at one junction end may stem from a read error. V gene TRBV7-3 combines with J gene TRBJ2-5; no clear D. CDR1 and CDR2 from the germline V gene are SGHTA and FQGTGA. The CDR3 is 11 amino acids. The CDR3 sequence is CASSNQEAQYF. As DNA, the CDR3 is TGTGCCAGCAGTAACCAAGAGGCCCAGTACTTC. The variable domain in full, with the rest retrieved from reference TRBV7-3 and TRBJ2-5, is GAGVSQTPSNKVTEKGKYVELRCDPISGHTALYWYRQSLGQGPEFLIYFQGTGAADDSGLPNDRFFAVRPEGSVSTLKIQRTERGDSAVYLCASSNQEAQYFGPGTRLLVL.

The chain recombines TRBV28 with TRBJ1-4, with TRBD1 matching over 12 bases. The V gene end was trimmed by 6 bases and the J gene end by 7 bases; junction bases not matched to a gene: 3. Germline V gene lookup returns CDR1 MDHEN and CDR2 SYDVKM. The CDR3 is 14 amino acids. The DNA of the CDR3 is TGTGCCAGCAGGGGACAGGGGGCCGGTGAAAAACTGTTTTTT. This codes for CASRGQGAGEKLFF. The full variable domain, in which reference TRBV28 and TRBJ1-4 provide the parts outside the CDR3, is DVKVTQSSRYLVKRTGEKVFLECVQDMDHENMFWYRQDPGLGLRLIYFSYDVKMKEKGDIPEGYSVSREKKERFSLILESASTNQTSMYLCASRGQGAGEKLFFGSGTQLSVL.

The chain carries TRBV18 and TRBJ2-3, with 7 bases identical to TRBD1. The germline V gene has CDR1 KGHSH and CDR2 LQKENI. This CDR3 region has 14 residues. V was pared by 3 bases and J by 4 bases, with 4 bases of the junction left unmatched. CDR3 in amino acids: CASSPRTGADTQYF. The CDR3 coding sequence is TGTGCCAGCTCACCGCGAACAGGGGCAGATACGCAGTATTTT.

The table lists this clone with a few counts. The rearrangement uses TRBV15 and TRBJ1-2; D not certain. Trimming cost V 0 bases and J 7 bases, with 12 bases left between them. The CDR3 consists of 14 residues. Germline-derived CDR1 and CDR2 are LNHNV and YYDKDF (reference sequence). DNA of the CDR3: TGTGCCACCAGCAGAGAACACGGTGGACCTGGCTACACCTTC. It codes for CATSREHGGPGYTF.

The chain couples TRBV28 to TRBJ2-4; TRBD1 is a possible D gene (6 bases). This CDR3 region has 13 residues. CDR1 MDHEN and CDR2 SYDVKM come from the germline V gene. Between the trimmed V and J ends, which lost 7 bases and 0 bases, there was a span of 7 bases. CDR3 protein: CASTTGAKNIQYF. In DNA form, the CDR3 reads TGTGCCAGCACGACAGGAGCCAAAAACATTCAGTACTTC.

In this sample, this clone turned up once. The chain recombines TRBV2 with TRBJ2-1; no clear D gene. The germline gives CDR1 SNHLY, CDR2 FYNNEI. Trimming took off 2 bases at V and 1 base at J, with 6 bases between the two ends. The CDR3 length is 14 residues. In DNA form, the CDR3 reads TGTGCCAGCAGTGAAATTAGATCCTACAATGAGCAGTTCTTC. Translating gives CASSEIRSYNEQFF. Full variable domain (remainder filled in from reference TRBV2 and TRBJ2-1): EPEVTQTPSHQVTQMGQEVILRCVPISNHLYFYWYRQILGQKVEFLVSFYNNEISEKSEIFDDQFSVERPDGSNFTLKIRSTKLEDSAMYFCASSEIRSYNEQFFGPGTRLTVL.

CDR3 DNA: TGTGCCAGCAGCCTGCGACAGGGCGTTGAGCAGTTCTTC. Encoded protein: CASSLRQGVEQFF. This chain connects TRBV7-3 to TRBJ2-1; 7 bases map to TRBD1. The CDR3 runs 13 residues. CDR1 and CDR2 from the germline V gene are SGHTA and FQGTGA. V dropped 5 bases and J dropped 9; count of bases not matched to a gene: 7.

V gene TRBV30 combines with J gene TRBJ1-3; perhaps TRBD1 as D (6 bases). V gave up 2 bases and J gave up 2 bases, with 7 bases separating them. The V gene's germline CDR1 is GTSNPN and CDR2 SVGIG (reference sequence). This CDR3 has 13 residues. DNA for the CDR3: TGTGCCTGGAGTAGACAGGCTGGAAACACCATATATTTT. This encodes CAWSRQAGNTIYF. The whole variable domain, remainder taken from reference TRBV30 and TRBJ1-3, is SQTIHQWPATLVQPVGSPLSLECTVEGTSNPNLYWYRQAAGRGLQLLFYSVGIGQISSEVPQNLSASRPQDRQFILSSKKLLLSDSGFYLCAWSRQAGNTIYFGEGSWLTVV.

The gene calls are TRBV29-1 and TRBJ1-2, with 9 nucleotides matching TRBD1. The CDR3 is 14 amino acids. V shed 4 bases, J shed 4 bases, and the junction held 7 bases outside the gene matches. CDR1 and CDR2 from the germline V gene are SQVTM and ANQGSEA. The chain's CDR3 is CSVAQGATSYGYTF. Here the CDR3 DNA reads TGCAGCGTTGCACAGGGGGCCACCTCCTATGGCTACACCTTC.

The chain has TRBV7-9 and TRBJ2-1; TRBD2 aligns across 9 bases. With V trimmed by 5 bases and J by 2 bases, 10 bases remained unmatched. CDR1 and CDR2 (germline): SEHNR, FQNEAQ (reference sequence). CDR3 size: 17 residues. CDR3 nucleotide sequence: TGTGCCAGCAGCCTAAGGGAGACTAGCGGCCCCTACAATGAGCAGTTCTTC. As protein: CASSLRETSGPYNEQFF.

In this sample, this clone turned up once. This chain links TRBV15 with TRBJ2-5; 7 bases match TRBD1. The J segment lost 4 bases and the V segment lost 1 base, leaving 6 bases of the junction unmatched. Germline-derived CDR1 and CDR2 are LNHNV and YYDKDF (reference sequence). This CDR3 contains 15 residues. The CDR3 DNA is TGTGCCACCAGCAGAGGCCAGGGGGAGCGAGAGACCCAGTACTTC. Translation gives CATSRGQGERETQYF.

The CDR3 is CASSLVDRASGYTF. The CDR3 bases are TGTGCCAGCAGCTTGGTAGACAGGGCTTCAGGCTACACCTTC. The chain employs TRBV5-6 and TRBJ1-2, with 7 nucleotides matching TRBD1. Trimming at V came to 0 bases and at J to 8 bases, leaving 7 bases not matched to a gene. The CDR3 extends over 14 amino acids. The germline CDR1 and CDR2 sequences are SGHDT and YYEEEE.

This chain connects TRBV5-1 to TRBJ2-7; the D is unclear. Trimming removed 0 bases at V and 7 bases at J, with 17 bases between. This CDR3 is built from 15 residues. CDR1 is SGHRS and CDR2 is YFSETQ in the germline V gene. Written as DNA, the CDR3 is TGCGCCAGCAGCTTGGATATACTCCTCTCGGAAGAGCAGTACTTC. Encoded protein: CASSLDILLSEEQYF. Variable domain in full (rest from reference TRBV5-1 and TRBJ2-7): KAGVTQTPRYLIKTRGQQVTLSCSPISGHRSVSWYQQTPGQGLQFLFEYFSETQRNKGNFPGRFSGRQFSNSRSEMNVSTLELGDSALYLCASSLDILLSEEQYFGPGTRLTVT.

This chain joins TRBV11-1 and TRBJ2-2; possible D gene TRBD1, 6 bases. V lost 1 base, J lost 1 base, and 19 bases lay in between. Looked up from germline, CDR1 is SGHAT and CDR2 is FQDESV (reference sequence). This CDR3 region has 19 residues. The DNA of the CDR3 is TGTGCCAGCAGCTTAGGCTTCGGTGGTAGGGGACAGAACACCGGGGAGCTGTTTTTT. This gives the protein CASSLGFGGRGQNTGELFF. The complete variable domain, with remaining parts taken from reference TRBV11-1 and TRBJ2-2, reads EAEVAQSPRYKITEKSQAVAFWCDPISGHATLYWYRQILGQGPELLVQFQDESVVDDSQLPKDRFSAERLKGVDSTLKIQPAELGDSAMYLCASSLGFGGRGQNTGELFFGEGSRLTVL.

The chain joins TRBV7-8 to TRBJ2-7; D is possibly TRBD1 or TRBD2 (6 bases each). CDR3 size: 16 residues. Per germline, CDR1 SGHVS and CDR2 FQNEAQ. Between the trimmed V and J ends, which lost 3 bases and 7 bases, there was a span of 22 bases. Here the CDR3 reads CASSLHRAPGVGEQYF. CDR3 nucleotides: TGTGCCAGCAGCTTGCACAGGGCCCCGGGAGTGGGGGAGCAGTACTTC.

This chain's CDR3 is CAWAQANSGGDISTDTQYF. CDR3 nucleotide sequence: TGTGCCTGGGCCCAAGCCAACTCGGGGGGTGACATTAGCACAGATACGCAGTATTTT. The V gene is TRBV30, the J gene TRBJ2-3; 7 nucleotides match TRBD2. The V segment lost 5 bases and the J segment 0 bases; nucleotides outside the gene matches: 20. Germline V gene lookup returns CDR1 GTSNPN and CDR2 SVGIG (reference sequence). This CDR3 region has 19 residues.

Points on this clone: This sample includes further DNA sequences coding for the same CDR3. The genes are TRBV2 and TRBJ2-5, with a tentative D call TRBD2 (5 bases). The V and J ends lost 5 bases and 0 bases respectively, with 10 bases between them. Germline V gene data show CDR1 as SNHLY and CDR2 as FYNNEI. CDR3 size: 14 residues. The CDR3 reads CASSPGLNQETQYF. The CDR3 nucleotides are TGTGCCAGCAGTCCCGGACTCAACCAAGAGACCCAGTACTTC.

This clone was detected only once. The J gene is TRBJ1-2, the V gene TRBV28; D might be TRBD1 (5 bases). V lost 7 bases and J 8 bases, leaving 20 bases between the germline ends. Germline V gene data show CDR1 as MDHEN and CDR2 as SYDVKM. The CDR3 is 14 amino acids. CDR3 residues: CASTLPDGAGGYTF. The CDR3 nucleotides read TGTGCCAGCACCTTACCGGACGGGGCGGGCGGCTACACCTTC.

The rearrangement joins TRBV9 to TRBJ2-1, with 8 bases lining up with TRBD2. The CDR3 is 16 residues long. V gave up 0 bases and J gave up 6 bases; unmatched junction bases: 8. Germline CDR1 is SGDLS and CDR2 is YYNGEE. The chain's CDR3 is CASSVAPAGGSNEQFF. In DNA, the CDR3 is TGTGCCAGCAGCGTAGCTCCGGCGGGAGGTTCCAATGAGCAGTTCTTC.

This clone has just one count. The V gene is TRBV27, the J gene TRBJ2-7; TRBD2 matches 7 bases. Germline-derived CDR1 and CDR2 are MNHEY and SMNVEV (reference sequence). The CDR3 runs to 14 residues. The J segment lost 3 bases and the V segment lost 11 bases, leaving 13 bases of the junction unmatched. CDR3 nucleotides: TGTGCCTCCCGTCCGAGCGGGACTTACTACGAGCAGTACTTC. Its translation: CASRPSGTYYEQYF.

The chain combines TRBV29-1 with TRBJ2-5; 11 bases are shared with TRBD2. Germline assignment: CDR1 SQVTM and CDR2 ANQGSEA. The trim removed 5 bases at V and 5 bases at J, leaving 10 bases unmatched. The CDR3 is 15 residues long. In DNA form, the CDR3 reads TGCAGCGTTCTGACTAGCGGGACCGGGGGGGAGACCCAGTACTTC. Amino acid sequence: CSVLTSGTGGETQYF.

The chain carries TRBV5-8 and TRBJ2-3, with TRBD2 identical over 10 bases. Trimming at V came to 5 bases and at J to 0 bases, leaving 6 bases not matched to a gene. The germline gives CDR1 SGHTS, CDR2 YDEGEE. This CDR3 comprises 16 residues. CDR3 region: CASSSGLASSTDTQYF. CDR3 nucleotide sequence: TGTGCCAGCAGTTCGGGACTAGCGTCCAGCACAGATACGCAGTATTTT.

The chain couples TRBV7-9 to TRBJ1-4; 7 bases agree with TRBD1. The V gene end was trimmed by 5 bases and the J gene end by 5 bases; junction bases not matched to a gene: 2. The CDR3 has 13 amino acids. Germline V gene data show CDR1 as SEHNR and CDR2 as FQNEAQ (reference sequence). In DNA, the CDR3 is TGTGCCAGCAGCACAGGGGCCAATGAAAAACTGTTTTTT. Amino acid sequence: CASSTGANEKLFF.

As concerns this clone: An end of the junction does not agree with germline; a read error may underlie this. Additional DNA sequences in this sample encode the identical CDR3. The V gene is TRBV7-2, the J gene TRBJ2-7; 10 nucleotides line up with TRBD2. Germline CDR1 is SGHTA and CDR2 is FQGNSA. This CDR3 is built from 13 residues. Here the CDR3 DNA reads TGTGCCAGCAGCCTAGCGGGAGAATACGAGCAGTACTTC. It is translated as CASSLAGEYEQYF. The full variable domain, its missing parts supplied by reference TRBV7-2 and TRBJ2-7, is GAGVSQSPSNKVTEKGKDVELRCDPISGHTALYWYRQSLGQGLEFLIYFQGNSAPDKSGLPSDRFSAERTGGSVSTLTIQRTQQEDSAVYLCASSLAGEYEQYFGPGTRLTVT.

The count of this clone is one. V gene TRBV2 combines with J gene TRBJ2-7, with 7 bases identical to TRBD1. The CDR3 contains 13 residues. Losses at the gene ends were 7 bases for V and 3 bases for J; bases not matched to a gene: 6. Per germline, CDR1 SNHLY and CDR2 FYNNEI. The CDR3 protein is CASNTGVHYEQYF. CDR3 nucleotides: TGTGCCAGCAATACAGGGGTACACTACGAGCAGTACTTC.

The rearrangement joins TRBV5-6 to TRBJ1-1; D is unresolved. This CDR3 comprises 13 residues. Germline V gene sequence: CDR1 SGHDT, CDR2 YYEEEE. V was pared by 1 base and J by 0 bases, with 4 bases between. In nucleotides, the CDR3 is TGTGCCAGCAGCTTGATGGTGAACACTGAAGCTTTCTTT. It encodes CASSLMVNTEAFF.

This clone has more than one count but fewer than ten. The chain is built from TRBV29-1 and TRBJ1-1, with a possible D match to TRBD1 (5 bases). The CDR3 runs to 11 residues. Germline V gene data show CDR1 as SQVTM and CDR2 as ANQGSEA. The V gene lost 6 bases and the J gene lost 2 bases, with 7 bases spanning the gap. CDR3 loop: CSVGHNTEAFF. The CDR3 coding sequence is TGCAGCGTAGGACACAACACTGAAGCTTTCTTT.

This clone showed up just once. V is TRBV2 and J is TRBJ1-3; D gene ambiguous. The CDR3 sequence is 15 residues long. Germline CDR1 reads SNHLY; CDR2 reads FYNNEI. V lost 5 bases, J lost 0 bases, and 11 bases lay in between. In DNA, the CDR3 is TGTGCCAGCAGTTCCGACCCCATCTCTGGAAACACCATATATTTT. It codes for CASSSDPISGNTIYF.

The chain combines TRBV5-5 with TRBJ2-5, with D perhaps being TRBD1 or TRBD2 (5 bases each). Germline-derived CDR1 and CDR2 are SGHKS and YYEKEE (reference sequence). V dropped 0 bases and J dropped 5 bases, with 14 bases sitting between them. This CDR3 spans 15 amino acids. CDR3 loop: CASSLVGESGETQYF. CDR3 nucleotide sequence: TGTGCCAGCAGCTTGGTGGGGGAGTCAGGGGAGACCCAGTACTTC. The full variable domain, its missing parts supplied by reference TRBV5-5 and TRBJ2-5, is DAGVTQSPTHLIKTRGQQVTLRCSPISGHKSVSWYQQVLGQGPQFIFQYYEKEERGRGNFPDRFSARQFPNYSSELNVNALLLGDSALYLCASSLVGESGETQYFGPGTRLLVL.